This TCR beta chain came from a study of cytomegalovirus exposure and HLA in healthy donors. Primers included in the PCR were 60 Vbeta and 13 Jbeta primers. The protocol was immunoSEQ multiplex PCR, while the TCRdb copy is restricted to in-frame clones and leaves out a portion. The profile covers approximately 100,000 clones, with 80% appearing a single time and roughly 2% taken by the ten largest. The CDR3 is 13 amino acids. Germline V CDR1 and CDR2: PRHDT, FYEKMQ (reference sequence). The V end was cut by 2 bases, the J end by 6 bases, with 11 bases between. This receptor was taken from a man aged 18 to 30 in good health and CMV-seronegative. The specimen was PBMCs. This chain joins TRBV13 and TRBJ2-7; D unclear. The CDR3, as DNA: TGTGCCAGCAGCTTATCTCTTTTTATCGAGCAGTACTTC. As protein: CASSLSLFIEQYF.